Presented here are 4 T cell receptor beta chains from one specimen sequenced in a study of blood T cell repertoires in COVID-19. Method: immunoSEQ multiplex PCR; TCRdb's copy keeps in-frame clones and lacks some. The data contain almost 200,000 clones, about 89% of them singletons. Sequencing input: PBMCs or T cells enriched from blood (not recorded which). Receptor source: a young woman who had recovered from COVID-19.

This clone was recorded once. The chain has TRBV27 and TRBJ1-5, with D possibly matching TRBD1 (5 bases). This CDR3 has 15 residues. With 4 bases removed from V and 1 base from J, the gap between germline ends came to 11 bases. Per the germline V gene, CDR1 is MNHEY and CDR2 is SMNVEV (reference sequence). CDR3 sequence (DNA): TGTGCCAGCAGTTGGGGTGGGGGGAGCAATCAGCCCCAGCATTTT. It encodes CASSWGGGSNQPQHF.

This clone was seen only once. This chain links TRBV28 with TRBJ2-1; D gene uncertain. The germline gives CDR1 MDHEN, CDR2 SYDVKM. The CDR3 covers 15 residues. V shed 3 bases and J shed 0 bases, with 9 bases lying between them. The CDR3 DNA follows: TGTGCCAGCAGTTTTAAAACGAGCTCCTACAATGAGCAGTTCTTC. Its protein is CASSFKTSSYNEQFF. Supplemented by reference TRBV28 and TRBJ2-1, the full variable domain reads DVKVTQSSRYLVKRTGEKVFLECVQDMDHENMFWYRQDPGLGLRLIYFSYDVKMKEKGDIPEGYSVSREKKERFSLILESASTNQTSMYLCASSFKTSSYNEQFFGPGTRLTVL.

This chain links TRBV7-2 with TRBJ2-5; 8 bases match TRBD2. This CDR3 has 15 residues. Germline V gene lookup returns CDR1 SGHTA and CDR2 FQGNSA. V trimming: 5 bases; J trimming: 2 bases; junction bases outside the gene matches: 7. This CDR3 is CASSTQAGAQETQYF. The CDR3 DNA reads TGTGCCAGCAGCACGCAAGCGGGGGCACAAGAGACCCAGTACTTC.

The V gene is TRBV4-1, the J gene TRBJ2-7; 8 bases are a match to TRBD2. The trim removed 4 bases at V and 3 bases at J, leaving 17 bases unmatched. The CDR3 runs to 18 residues. The germline gives CDR1 MGHRA, CDR2 YSYEKL. The CDR3 reads CASSPGGAGGALFYEQYF. The CDR3 bases are TGCGCCAGCAGCCCTGGGGGCGCCGGGGGGGCGCTATTCTACGAGCAGTACTTC.